A single TCR beta chain is shown here with its context. TCRdb re-called the 5' RACE reads through MiXCR, storing one row per CDR3 protein. The sample records 500,000 to 700,000 distinct CDR3 sequences, under 25% being singletons. Germline V gene data show CDR1 as SGHKS and CDR2 as YYEKEE (reference sequence). The CDR3 covers 14 residues. Between the trimmed V and J ends, which lost 2 bases and 3 bases, there was a span of 12 bases. These data come from a study of T cells after yellow fever vaccination. The chain couples TRBV5-5 to TRBJ2-7; TRBD1 might be the D (6 bases). The sequence was obtained from a young man who received the YFV17D yellow fever vaccine. Sequenced material: PBMCs, taken 15 days after the yellow fever booster vaccination. CDR3 amino acids: CASSLRTELYEQYF. CDR3 sequence (DNA): TGTGCCAGCAGCTTACGGACAGAGCTCTACGAGCAGTACTTC.